One and the same sample provided the 21 T cell receptor beta chains below, sequenced in a study of blood T cell repertoires in COVID-19. TCRdb's table, derived via immunoSEQ multiplex PCR, lists solely in-frame clones and lacks some. The sample has about 210,000 clones; around 84% are singletons. The sample was peripheral blood. These receptors all stem from a man over 45 with active or convalescent COVID-19.

This chain uses TRBV2 with TRBJ1-4; D is undetermined. The CDR3 has 12 residues. V gave up 4 bases and J gave up 7 bases, with 7 bases separating them. Germline V gene data show CDR1 as SNHLY and CDR2 as FYNNEI. The DNA of the CDR3 is TGTGCCAGCAGTGTATACGGTGAAAAACTGTTTTTT. Translated, it gives CASSVYGEKLFF.

This chain uses TRBV6-2 or TRBV6-3 with TRBJ1-1; D is uncertain. The V end lost 3 bases, the J end lost 2 bases, and 10 bases lay between the germline ends. CDR1 is MNHEY and CDR2 is SVGEGT in the germline V gene. The CDR3 extends over 14 amino acids. The CDR3 here is CASSYTETNTEAFF. CDR3 nucleotides: TGTGCCAGCAGTTATACCGAGACAAACACTGAAGCTTTCTTT.

The V gene is TRBV5-1, the J gene TRBJ2-5, with 11 bases identical to TRBD2. Germline trimming cut 4 bases from V and 2 bases from J; bases unmatched to any gene: 4. This CDR3 is 15 amino acids long. Germline assignment: CDR1 SGHRS and CDR2 YFSETQ. CDR3 sequence reads: CASSRLAGKQETQYF. DNA of the CDR3: TGCGCCAGCAGCCGACTAGCGGGGAAACAAGAGACCCAGTACTTC.

The V and J genes are TRBV6-2 or TRBV6-3 and TRBJ1-1; D gene unclear. With 6 bases removed from V and 8 bases from J, the gap between germline ends came to 10 bases. Germline V gene sequence: CDR1 MNHEY, CDR2 SVGEGT. The CDR3 consists of 11 residues. CDR3 in amino acids: CASSAGGEAFF. The CDR3 DNA reads TGTGCCAGCAGCGCCGGAGGAGAAGCTTTCTTT.

The rearrangement links TRBV10-3 to TRBJ2-5; no clear D. The CDR3 loop spans 13 amino acids. V lost 0 bases, J lost 4 bases, and 6 bases lay in between. From germline, CDR1 is ENHRY and CDR2 SYGVKD. CDR3 bases: TGTGCCATCAGTGAGTCGCGGCCAGAGACCCAGTACTTC. Its translation is CAISESRPETQYF.

A single count supports this clone. The chain recombines TRBV5-4 with TRBJ2-1; D unresolved. In germline, CDR1 is SGHNT, CDR2 YYREEE (reference sequence). The CDR3 extends over 13 amino acids. Trimming shortened V by 0 bases and J by 8 bases, and 9 bases separated the two germline ends. CDR3 sequence: CASSLAQVDEQFF. CDR3 bases: TGTGCCAGCAGCTTGGCCCAGGTGGATGAGCAGTTCTTC.

The chain joins TRBV27 to TRBJ2-7; D ambiguous. The CDR3 has 13 residues. V was trimmed by 2 bases and J by 5 bases, leaving 10 bases between them. The germline V gene encodes CDR1 MNHEY and CDR2 SMNVEV (reference sequence). CDR3 sequence: CASSLSARNEQYF. In nucleotides, the CDR3 is TGTGCCAGCAGTTTAAGCGCTAGGAACGAGCAGTACTTC.

The gene calls are TRBV4-3 and TRBJ1-1; TRBD1 is a possible D gene (5 bases). Germline values: CDR1 LGHNA, CDR2 YSLEER. This CDR3 is built from 16 residues. V lost 0 bases, J lost 5 bases, and 16 bases lay in between. CDR3 amino acids: CASSQDLRGGWTEAFF. The CDR3 coding sequence is TGCGCCAGCAGCCAAGATTTAAGGGGTGGTTGGACTGAAGCTTTCTTT.

CDR3 sequence reads: CASSYPGGNEQFF. DNA for the CDR3: TGTGCCAGCAGTTACCCGGGGGGGAATGAGCAGTTCTTC. The gene calls are TRBV6-5 and TRBJ2-1, with 8 bases fitting TRBD2. V dropped 2 bases and J dropped 7; count of bases not matched to a gene: 1. The CDR3 loop spans 13 amino acids. Germline CDR1 and CDR2: MNHEY and SVGAGI.

The genes are TRBV6-2 or TRBV6-3 and TRBJ2-2; TRBD2 is a possible D gene (5 bases). CDR1 is MNHEY and CDR2 is SVGEGT in the germline V gene. The V and J ends lost 1 base and 0 bases respectively, with 9 bases between them. This CDR3 is built from 16 residues. The chain's CDR3 is CASSYYPGTNTGELFF. The CDR3 coding sequence is TGTGCCAGCAGTTACTACCCCGGGACGAACACCGGGGAGCTGTTTTTT.

The V call is TRBV19, the J call TRBJ1-3; no definite D call. Trimming removed 5 bases at V and 0 bases at J, with 8 bases between. Germline V CDR1 and CDR2: LNHDA, SQIVND (reference sequence). This CDR3 region has 14 residues. In DNA, the CDR3 is TGTGCCAGTAGTGCCGCGGTCTCTGGAAACACCATATATTTT. Protein product: CASSAAVSGNTIYF. Full variable domain (outside the CDR3, taken from reference TRBV19 and TRBJ1-3): DGGITQSPKYLFRKEGQNVTLSCEQNLNHDAMYWYRQDPGQGLRLIYYSQIVNDFQKGDIAEGYSVSREKKESFPLTVTSAQKNPTAFYLCASSAAVSGNTIYFGEGSWLTVV.

The gene calls are TRBV5-1 and TRBJ2-1; the D is unclear. V lost 2 bases, J lost 4 bases, and 10 bases lay in between. CDR1 and CDR2 from the germline V gene are SGHRS and YFSETQ. The length of the CDR3 is 14 residues. CDR3 region: CASSFSLTYNEQFF. CDR3 in DNA: TGCGCCAGCAGCTTTAGCCTGACTTACAATGAGCAGTTCTTC.

This chain connects TRBV10-3 to TRBJ2-2, with 8 bases aligning to TRBD1. J gave up 2 bases and V 7 bases, and 3 bases lay outside the gene matches. The V gene's germline CDR1 is ENHRY and CDR2 SYGVKD. The CDR3 totals 14 residues. CDR3 nucleotide sequence: TGTGCCATCAAGGGACAGGTCAACACCGGGGAGCTGTTTTTT. It yields the protein CAIKGQVNTGELFF.

The chain carries TRBV7-2 and TRBJ1-1, with D unresolved. From germline, CDR1 is SGHTA and CDR2 FQGNSA. CDR3 size: 14 residues. V dropped 1 base and J dropped 2 bases, with 8 bases sitting between them. CDR3 residues: CASSLVPRNTEAFF. As DNA, the CDR3 is TGTGCCAGCAGCTTAGTCCCGAGAAACACTGAAGCTTTCTTT.

The chain couples TRBV10-3 to TRBJ1-1; TRBD1 might be the D (6 bases). The V end lost 11 bases, the J end lost 5 bases, and 15 bases lay between the germline ends. Germline V gene lookup returns CDR1 ENHRY and CDR2 SYGVKD. The CDR3 runs to 12 residues. CDR3 nucleotides: TGTGCCTCGGGACACCGCCATACTGAAGCTTTCTTT. Amino acid sequence: CASGHRHTEAFF.

The chain recombines TRBV29-1 with TRBJ1-1; no reliable D call. This CDR3 is built from 11 residues. The germline V gene has CDR1 SQVTM and CDR2 ANQGSEA. Trimming left V 1 base short and J 6 bases short, with 6 bases between. CDR3 in amino acids: CSVEAGAEAFF. The CDR3 DNA is TGCAGCGTTGAAGCAGGTGCTGAAGCTTTCTTT.

This CDR3 is CASSFWTGGLGELFF. The DNA of the CDR3 is TGTGCCAGCAGCTTCTGGACAGGGGGCCTCGGGGAGCTGTTTTTT. The V and J genes are TRBV5-4 and TRBJ2-2; 11 bases fit TRBD1. V shed 2 bases and J 7 bases; nucleotides not matched to a gene: 4. The CDR3 length is 15 residues. The V gene's germline CDR1 is SGHNT and CDR2 YYREEE (reference sequence).

This clone was found a few times. The chain recombines TRBV5-1 with TRBJ1-2; D gene unclear. Per the germline V gene, CDR1 is SGHRS and CDR2 is YFSETQ. Trimming left V 0 bases short and J 3 bases short, with 18 bases between. The CDR3 contains 17 residues. CDR3 amino acids: CASSLEIGRSLDYGYTF. The CDR3 coding sequence is TGCGCCAGCAGCTTGGAGATTGGCAGATCTCTAGACTATGGCTACACCTTC.

The chain combines TRBV7-2 with TRBJ2-2; 13 bases are a match to TRBD2. Germline V gives CDR1 SGHTA, CDR2 FQGNSA. The CDR3 spans 15 residues. With 8 bases clipped from V and 6 bases from J, the junction kept 6 bases outside the gene matches. This chain's CDR3 is CASLGGLAGPGELFF. For the CDR3, the DNA is TGTGCCAGCTTGGGGGGACTAGCGGGACCCGGGGAGCTGTTTTTT.

V usage is TRBV6-2 or TRBV6-3 and J usage is TRBJ2-1, with 8 bases matching TRBD1. The germline CDR1 and CDR2 sequences are MNHEY and SVGEGT. The trim removed 6 bases at V and 4 bases at J, leaving 8 bases unmatched. This CDR3 is 15 amino acids long. The CDR3 spells CASSSPGTGYNEQFF. The CDR3 nucleotides read TGTGCCAGCAGCTCCCCCGGGACAGGTTACAATGAGCAGTTCTTC.

J is TRBJ2-7 and V is TRBV5-1, with 8 bases aligning to TRBD2. There are 14 residues in the CDR3. Trimming removed 5 bases from V and 1 base from J; junction bases left unmatched: 5. The germline gives CDR1 SGHRS, CDR2 YFSETQ. The CDR3, as DNA: TGCGCCAGCAGGGCGACTAGCGTATCCTACGAGCAGTACTTC. It encodes CASRATSVSYEQYF.